This T cell receptor (beta chain) comes out of a study of cytomegalovirus exposure and HLA in healthy donors. The overall study: From 150 million to 200 million T cells, an earlier analysis saw approximately 110 million unique TCR beta sequences.

Study-level findings and limits: Highly shared variants forming one cluster were likely a sequencing artifact.

Details on this clone: Its antigen remains unknown.

PCR employed 60 Vbeta and 13 Jbeta primers. Libraries were prepared by immunoSEQ multiplex PCR; TCRdb keeps only in-frame clonotypes and omits some of them. The sample yields about 130,000 clones, approximately 79% seen once. The sample consisted of PBMCs. The receptor's source is a man younger than 35 in good health and CMV-seropositive.

The CDR3 DNA reads TGTGCCAGCAGCTTAGGGCTAGCGGGAGTAGACGAGCAGTACTTC. It is translated as CASSLGLAGVDEQYF. The V and J genes are TRBV7-6 and TRBJ2-7; 10 bases line up with TRBD2. Unmatched junction bases numbered 5, after V lost 1 base and J lost 5 bases. The V gene's germline CDR1 is SGHVS and CDR2 FNYEAQ. This CDR3 comprises 15 residues.